This TCR beta chain was sequenced during a study of identical twins. The cDNA had a unique molecular identifier and a template-switch universal primer site. One entry per CDR3 protein results from TCRdb running MiXCR on the 5' RACE reads. Of some 1,700,000 distinct CDR3 sequences listed, about 31% are singletons. The CDR3 contains 13 residues. Germline CDR1 reads ENHRY; CDR2 reads SYGVKD. There were only healthy Caucasians among the donors. Turning to this clonotype: With a much larger clone just one base away, this may be a read error.

The J gene is TRBJ2-5, the V gene TRBV10-3, with 14 bases lining up with TRBD2. This TCR was recovered from a newborn girl in good health. The sequencing input was cord blood. The CDR3 loop reads CAIRGLAGETRYF. Written as DNA, the CDR3 is TGTGCCATCAGGGGACTAGCGGGAGAGACCCGGTACTTC.